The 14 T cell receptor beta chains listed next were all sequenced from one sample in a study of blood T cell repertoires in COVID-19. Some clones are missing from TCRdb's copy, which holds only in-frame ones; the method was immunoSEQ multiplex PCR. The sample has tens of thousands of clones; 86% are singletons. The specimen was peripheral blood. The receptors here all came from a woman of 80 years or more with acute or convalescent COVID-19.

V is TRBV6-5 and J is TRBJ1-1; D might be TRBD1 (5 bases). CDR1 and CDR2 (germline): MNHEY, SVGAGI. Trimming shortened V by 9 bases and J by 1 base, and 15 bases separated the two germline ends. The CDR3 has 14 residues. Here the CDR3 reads CASRTLYRNTEAFF. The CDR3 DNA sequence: TGTGCCAGTCGGACATTATATAGGAACACTGAAGCTTTCTTT.

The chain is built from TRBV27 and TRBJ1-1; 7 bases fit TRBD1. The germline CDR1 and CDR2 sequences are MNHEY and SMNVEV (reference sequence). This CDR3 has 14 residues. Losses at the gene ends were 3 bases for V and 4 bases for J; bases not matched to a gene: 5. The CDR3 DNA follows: TGTGCCAGCAGTTTTCGGGACAGAAGCACTGAAGCTTTCTTT. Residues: CASSFRDRSTEAFF.

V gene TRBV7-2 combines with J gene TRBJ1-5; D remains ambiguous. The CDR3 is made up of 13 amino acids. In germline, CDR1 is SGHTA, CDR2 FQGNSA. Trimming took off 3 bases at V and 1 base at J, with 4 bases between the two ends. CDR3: CASSFQSNQPQHF. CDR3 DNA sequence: TGTGCCAGCAGCTTTCAAAGCAATCAGCCCCAGCATTTT.

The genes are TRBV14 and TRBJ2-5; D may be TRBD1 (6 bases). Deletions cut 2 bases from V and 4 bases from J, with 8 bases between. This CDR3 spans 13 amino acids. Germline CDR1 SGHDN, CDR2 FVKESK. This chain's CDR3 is CASSQLQGETQYF. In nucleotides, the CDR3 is TGTGCCAGCAGCCAATTACAGGGAGAGACCCAGTACTTC.

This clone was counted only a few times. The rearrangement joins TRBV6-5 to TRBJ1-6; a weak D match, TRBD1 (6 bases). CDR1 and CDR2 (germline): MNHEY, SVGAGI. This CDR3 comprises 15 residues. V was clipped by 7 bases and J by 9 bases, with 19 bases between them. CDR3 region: CASNEGQSWGSPLHF. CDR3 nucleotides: TGTGCCAGCAACGAAGGACAGAGTTGGGGTTCACCCCTCCACTTT.

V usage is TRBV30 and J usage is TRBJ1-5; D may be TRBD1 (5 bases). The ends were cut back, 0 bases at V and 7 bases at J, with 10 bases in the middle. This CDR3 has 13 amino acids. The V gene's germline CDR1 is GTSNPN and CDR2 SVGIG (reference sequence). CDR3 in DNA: TGTGCCTGGAGTGTAGCAGGGTACCAGCCCCAGCATTTT. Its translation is CAWSVAGYQPQHF.

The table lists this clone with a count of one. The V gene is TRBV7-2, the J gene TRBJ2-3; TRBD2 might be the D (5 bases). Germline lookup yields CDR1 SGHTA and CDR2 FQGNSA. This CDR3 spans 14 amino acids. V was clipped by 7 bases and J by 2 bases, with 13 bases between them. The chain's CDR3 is CASTLQRHTDTQYF. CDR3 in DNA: TGTGCCAGCACCCTCCAGCGGCACACAGATACGCAGTATTTT.

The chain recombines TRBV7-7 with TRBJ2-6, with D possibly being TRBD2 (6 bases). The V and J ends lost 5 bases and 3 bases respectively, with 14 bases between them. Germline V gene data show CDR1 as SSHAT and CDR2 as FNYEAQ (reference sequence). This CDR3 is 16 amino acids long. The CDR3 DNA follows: TGTGCCAGCAGCCCCCGGGACTCCCTTGGGGCCAACGTCCTGACTTTC. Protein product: CASSPRDSLGANVLTF.

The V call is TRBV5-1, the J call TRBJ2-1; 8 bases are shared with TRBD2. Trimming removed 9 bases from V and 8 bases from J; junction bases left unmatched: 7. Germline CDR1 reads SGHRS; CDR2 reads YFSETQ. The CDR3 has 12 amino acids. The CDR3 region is CATRRGGDEQFF. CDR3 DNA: TGCGCCACCCGTCGGGGGGGAGATGAGCAGTTCTTC.

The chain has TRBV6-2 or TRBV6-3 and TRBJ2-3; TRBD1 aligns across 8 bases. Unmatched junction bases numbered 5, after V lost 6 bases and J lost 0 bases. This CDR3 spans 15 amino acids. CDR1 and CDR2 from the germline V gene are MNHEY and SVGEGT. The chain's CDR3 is CASSSAGGSTDTQYF. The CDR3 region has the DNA TGTGCCAGCAGCTCTGCAGGGGGCAGCACAGATACGCAGTATTTT.

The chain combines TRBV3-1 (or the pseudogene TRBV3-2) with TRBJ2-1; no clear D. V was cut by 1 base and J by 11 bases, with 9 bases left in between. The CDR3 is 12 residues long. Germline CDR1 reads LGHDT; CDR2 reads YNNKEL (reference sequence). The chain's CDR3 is CASSQVSWQQFF. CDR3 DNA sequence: TGTGCCAGCAGCCAAGTGTCATGGCAGCAGTTCTTC.

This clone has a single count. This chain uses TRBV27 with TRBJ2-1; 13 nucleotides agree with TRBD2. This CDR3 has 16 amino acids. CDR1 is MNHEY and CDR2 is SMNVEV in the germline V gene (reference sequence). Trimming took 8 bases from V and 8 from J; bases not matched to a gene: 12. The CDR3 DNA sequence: TGTGCCAGCGGCAGCTCGCCGGGACTAGCGGGACATGAGCAGTTCTTC. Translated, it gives CASGSSPGLAGHEQFF.

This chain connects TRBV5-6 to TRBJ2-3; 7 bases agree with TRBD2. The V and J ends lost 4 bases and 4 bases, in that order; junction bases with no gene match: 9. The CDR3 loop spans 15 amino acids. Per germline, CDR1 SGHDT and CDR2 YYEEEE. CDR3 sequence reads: CASSPGTNLADTQYF. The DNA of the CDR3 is TGTGCCAGCAGCCCCGGGACTAATCTTGCAGATACGCAGTATTTT. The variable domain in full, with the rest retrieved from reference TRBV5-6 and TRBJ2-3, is DAGVTQSPTHLIKTRGQQVTLRCSPKSGHDTVSWYQQALGQGPQFIFQYYEEEERQRGNFPDRFSGHQFPNYSSELNVNALLLGDSALYLCASSPGTNLADTQYFGPGTRLTVL.

CDR3 nucleotide sequence: TGCGCCAGCAGCTTTGGACAGCAAGGGCAAGAGACCCAGTACTTC. Protein: CASSFGQQGQETQYF. This rearrangement joins TRBV5-1 to TRBJ2-5, with D maybe TRBD1 (6 bases). The CDR3 has 15 residues. V was trimmed by 2 bases and J by 2 bases, leaving 13 bases between them. Germline-derived CDR1 and CDR2 are SGHRS and YFSETQ.